This T cell receptor (beta chain) was documented in a study of CD8 T cells in Susac syndrome. Germline values: CDR1 SGHTA, CDR2 FQGNSA. This CDR3 is built from 12 residues. The V end lost 5 bases, the J end lost 5 bases, and 8 bases lay between the germline ends. All included Susac syndrome patients satisfied recently defined diagnostic criteria for definite or probable disease. Random hexamers were used to reverse transcribe an amount of about 0.5 to 1 ug RNA. Each CDR3 protein gets one entry after TCRdb re-called the immunoSEQ multiplex PCR reads with MiXCR. Among about 190,000 distinct CDR3 sequences listed, around 95% were seen once. Study-wide results and caveats: As the study acknowledged, the number of individuals in its TCR sequencing and HLA analysis was relatively small.

As to this clonotype: Its target is unknown.

The sample consisted of CD4+ T cells from PBMCs. The rearrangement uses TRBV7-2 and TRBJ2-3; D gene ambiguous. The TCR sequence derives from a human donor with Susac syndrome. In nucleotides, the CDR3 is TGTGCCAGCAGCGGCCCGGGAGATACGCAGTATTTT. The encoded protein is CASSGPGDTQYF.